The 15 T cell receptor beta chains below were found in one sample sequenced in a study of T-cell memory formation after mild COVID-19. TCRdb itself ran the 5' RACE reads through MiXCR, one entry per CDR3 protein. The sample has about 600,000 distinct CDR3 sequences, about 20% seen once; the top ten hold approximately 8.4%. Sequenced sample: PBMCs or a T cell subset sorted from them (not recorded which). All receptors come from an adult woman who had mild COVID-19 (a few samples of this study predate the infection). Cell type and time point are not known.

This clonotype was seen a few times. The rearrangement uses TRBV7-8 and TRBJ2-1, with D possibly matching TRBD1 (6 bases). The CDR3 is 17 amino acids. V lost 4 bases and J 4 bases, leaving 20 bases between the germline ends. Germline V lookup: CDR1 SGHVS, CDR2 FQNEAQ. CDR3 residues: CASSSDTGSGPYNEQFF. CDR3 in DNA: TGTGCCAGCAGCTCGGATACAGGGTCTGGGCCTTACAATGAGCAGTTCTTC.

The chain carries TRBV12-3 or TRBV12-4 and TRBJ2-1; D gene uncertain. Trimming cost V 6 bases and J 8 bases, with 14 bases left between them. CDR3 length equals 13 residues. CDR3 DNA: TGTGCCAGCAGCTCCCCATGGGGTTATGAGCAGTTCTTC. It codes for CASSSPWGYEQFF.

This chain connects TRBV7-9 to TRBJ2-1; the D gene is possibly TRBD2 (5 bases). This CDR3 comprises 11 residues. With 6 bases removed from V and 9 bases from J, the gap between germline ends came to 9 bases. Looked up from germline, CDR1 is SEHNR and CDR2 is FQNEAQ (reference sequence). CDR3 protein: CASRAVGEQFF. Written as DNA, the CDR3 is TGTGCCAGCAGAGCGGTCGGTGAGCAGTTCTTC.

This clonotype occurred a few times. This chain uses TRBV20-1 with TRBJ2-7; TRBD2 matches 9 bases. J was trimmed by 4 bases and V by 3 bases; bases with no gene match: 7. The CDR3 covers 14 residues. CDR1 is DFQATT and CDR2 is SNEGSKA in the germline V gene (reference sequence). In DNA, the CDR3 is TGCAGTGCTAGGGTAGCGGGAGCGGGATACGAGCAGTACTTC. This sequence encodes CSARVAGAGYEQYF.

The table lists this clonotype with a few counts. The chain is built from TRBV20-1 and TRBJ2-3; tentative D call: TRBD2 (5 bases). Germline assignment: CDR1 DFQATT and CDR2 SNEGSKA (reference sequence). The CDR3 has 13 amino acids. Trimming took off 1 base at V and 3 bases at J, with 8 bases between the two ends. CDR3 sequence reads: CSARVTGTDTQYF. The CDR3, as DNA: TGCAGTGCTAGAGTGACGGGAACAGATACGCAGTATTTT.

This clonotype occurred a few times. V usage is TRBV20-1 and J usage is TRBJ1-1, with D perhaps TRBD1 (5 bases). Trimming cost V 6 bases and J 1 base, with 9 bases left between them. From germline, CDR1 is DFQATT and CDR2 SNEGSKA (reference sequence). This CDR3 has 12 residues. The CDR3: CSAPQGNTEAFF. CDR3 in DNA: TGCAGTGCCCCGCAGGGGAACACTGAAGCTTTCTTT.

This chain links TRBV7-2 with TRBJ2-1; 14 bases are shared with TRBD2. This CDR3 spans 16 amino acids. The J segment lost 7 bases and the V segment lost 4 bases, leaving 6 bases of the junction unmatched. Per the germline V gene, CDR1 is SGHTA and CDR2 is FQGNSA. In DNA form, the CDR3 reads TGTGCCAGCAGCTATTCCGGGACTAGCGGGAGAAATGAGCAGTTCTTC. It specifies CASSYSGTSGRNEQFF. Using reference TRBV7-2 and TRBJ2-1 for the parts outside the CDR3, the full variable domain is GAGVSQSPSNKVTEKGKDVELRCDPISGHTALYWYRQSLGQGLEFLIYFQGNSAPDKSGLPSDRFSAERTGGSVSTLTIQRTQQEDSAVYLCASSYSGTSGRNEQFFGPGTRLTVL.

V is TRBV7-2 and J is TRBJ1-6, with 7 bases fitting TRBD1. V shed 3 bases, J shed 8 bases, and the junction held 7 bases outside the gene matches. The CDR3 totals 15 residues. Germline V lookup: CDR1 SGHTA, CDR2 FQGNSA. The CDR3 sequence is CASSFRTGVDSPLHF. CDR3 bases: TGTGCCAGCAGCTTCCGGACAGGCGTCGATTCACCCCTCCACTTT.

The chain is built from TRBV4-1 and TRBJ2-7; TRBD2 matches at 8 bases. Germline trimming cut 1 base from V and 5 bases from J; bases unmatched to any gene: 7. Germline loops: CDR1 MGHRA, CDR2 YSYEKL. The CDR3 sequence is 15 residues long. The CDR3 spells CASSQAISGAHEQYF. For the CDR3, the DNA is TGCGCCAGCAGCCAAGCGATTAGCGGGGCCCACGAGCAGTACTTC.

This chain joins TRBV6-5 and TRBJ1-6; possibly TRBD1 for D (5 bases). CDR3 size: 18 residues. V was cut by 0 bases and J by 5 bases, with 17 bases left in between. Germline V gene lookup returns CDR1 MNHEY and CDR2 SVGAGI. CDR3 region: CASSYSQGRTTHNSPLHF. The CDR3 DNA follows: TGTGCCAGCAGTTACTCGCAGGGACGGACCACACATAATTCACCCCTCCACTTT.

A few counts support this clonotype. The CDR3 is CASSLRQTDNGGYNEQFF. The CDR3 DNA sequence: TGTGCCAGCTCACTCCGACAGACGGATAATGGGGGTTACAATGAGCAGTTCTTC. The chain couples TRBV18 to TRBJ2-1; D is perhaps TRBD1 or TRBD2 (5 bases each). V was pared by 4 bases and J by 4 bases, with 23 bases between. The CDR3 has 18 amino acids. Germline CDR1 KGHSH, CDR2 LQKENI.

The chain couples TRBV6-5 to TRBJ2-2; unclear D gene. The germline gives CDR1 MNHEY, CDR2 SVGAGI. CDR3 length equals 15 residues. V lost 5 bases to trimming and J lost 3 bases, with 13 bases between them. DNA of the CDR3: TGTGCCAGCAGTCCGGAGAAAACACACACCGGGGAGCTGTTTTTT. Translation gives CASSPEKTHTGELFF.

This clonotype was counted at least ten times. J is TRBJ1-6 and V is TRBV12-3 or TRBV12-4; D perhaps matches TRBD1 (6 bases). The CDR3 is 13 residues long. The germline V and J ends were trimmed by 5 bases and 14 bases, with 16 bases remaining between them. The CDR3 region has the DNA TGTGCCAGCAGTCCCACCGGACAGCCCACCCTCCACTTT. Its protein product is CASSPTGQPTLHF.

The V call is TRBV12-3 or TRBV12-4, the J call TRBJ1-1; D unclear. CDR3 length: 16 amino acids. Trimming stripped 3 bases from V and 5 bases from J, with 19 bases between. The CDR3 DNA sequence: TGTGCCAGCAGTTTTGGCCGAATCAACGGGGTGACTGAAGCTTTCTTT. This encodes CASSFGRINGVTEAFF.

J is TRBJ2-5 and V is TRBV24-1, with D possibly TRBD1 on 5 matching bases. Looked up from germline, CDR1 is KGHDR and CDR2 is SFDVKD. This CDR3 is 14 amino acids long. V lost 5 bases to trimming and J lost 1 base, with 10 bases between them. The CDR3 protein is CATSGVDSQETQYF. CDR3 nucleotides: TGTGCCACCAGTGGGGTCGACAGCCAAGAGACCCAGTACTTC.